These T cell receptor beta chains were read from a single sample in a study of beta chain features in type 1 diabetes. Here immunoSEQ multiplex PCR was the method, and the copy in TCRdb shows in-frame clones only, minus some. Here the sample spans under 200,000 clones, around 8.6% being singletons. The sequenced material came from central memory CD4+ T cells from blood. These TCRs come from a woman aged 18-29 years with type 1 diabetes. The CDR3 runs from the conserved cysteine through the conserved F or W. Each record gives: D gene, clone size, J gene, V gene, CDR3 length, CDR3 protein, CDR3 DNA. D genes are given only for firm matches. Expanded clones are given a class, and other clones once, few, many or no size at all.

TRBD2 - TRBJ2-3 TRBV5-1 17 CASSLVASGYITDTQYF TGCGCCAGCAGCTTGGTCGCTAGCGGGTACATCACAGATACGCAGTATTTT
- - TRBJ2-7 TRBV11-2 13 CASSLEYFYEQYF TGTGCCAGCAGCTTAGAGTACTTCTACGAGCAGTACTTC
- few TRBJ1-1 TRBV6-5 13 CASSQRGVAEAFF TGTGCCAGCAGCCAACGGGGGGTCGCTGAAGCTTTCTTT
- - TRBJ2-1 TRBV9 15 CASSSTPSSYNEQFF TGTGCCAGCAGCTCCACCCCGAGCTCCTACAATGAGCAGTTCTTC
TRBD2 - TRBJ2-5 TRBV28 14 CASSFGLAEETQYF TGTGCCAGCAGTTTTGGACTAGCGGAAGAGACCCAGTACTTC
- - TRBJ2-3 TRBV4-1 12 CASSLQSDTQYF TGCGCCAGCAGCCTACAGTCAGATACGCAGTATTTT
- - TRBJ2-3 TRBV29-1 13 CSVDVQTADTQYF TGCAGCGTTGATGTACAGACAGCAGATACGCAGTATTTT
TRBD2 - TRBJ2-3 TRBV11-3 15 CASSQSGGNTDTQYF TGTGCCAGCAGTCAAAGCGGGGGGAACACAGATACGCAGTATTTT
TRBD1 - TRBJ2-7 TRBV9 14 CASATGTGGGEQYF TGTGCCAGCGCCACCGGGACAGGGGGTGGCGAGCAGTACTTC
TRBD2 few TRBJ2-1 TRBV9 18 CASSVGTSGGSSYNEQFF TGTGCCAGCAGCGTCGGGACTAGCGGGGGGAGCTCCTACAATGAGCAGTTCTTC
- few TRBJ2-4 TRBV4-3 14 CASSQDLPRDIQYF TGCGCCAGCAGCCAAGATCTACCCCGGGACATTCAGTACTTC
- - TRBJ2-1 TRBV11-1 11 CASRIAREQFF TGTGCCAGCAGAATAGCCCGTGAGCAGTTCTTC
TRBD2 - TRBJ2-3 TRBV15 16 CATSRELAGSTDTQYF TGTGCCACCAGCAGAGAACTAGCGGGCAGCACAGATACGCAGTATTTT
- - TRBJ1-2 TRBV5-6 16 CASSLGETGNRYGYTF TGTGCCAGCAGCTTAGGGGAAACAGGGAATCGCTATGGCTACACCTTC
- few TRBJ2-1 TRBV14 14 CASSPQNRYNEQFF TGTGCCAGCAGCCCGCAGAACAGATACAATGAGCAGTTCTTC
TRBD2 - TRBJ2-5 TRBV7-2 12 CASSPLAGEPYF TGTGCCAGCAGCCCACTAGCGGGGGAACCGTACTTC
- - TRBJ2-7 TRBV11-2 14 CASSLVLGRGEQYF TGTGCCAGCAGCTTAGTCCTAGGACGGGGCGAGCAGTACTTC
- few TRBJ2-1 TRBV5-1 12 CASSLISDEQFF TGCGCCAGCAGCTTGATTTCCGATGAGCAGTTCTTC
TRBD2 few TRBJ2-7 TRBV29-1 14 CKSGGAGGLYEQYF TGCAAAAGCGGGGGAGCGGGAGGGCTCTACGAGCAGTACTTC
- - TRBJ2-2 TRBV7-2 12 CASSSQTGELFF TGTGCCAGCAGCTCCCAAACCGGGGAGCTGTTTTTT
- few TRBJ2-5 TRBV5-1 13 CASSPGLEETQYF TGCGCCAGCAGCCCGGGTCTAGAAGAGACCCAGTACTTC
TRBD1 many TRBJ2-3 TRBV5-4 14 CASSSQGATDTQYF TGTGCCAGCAGCTCGCAGGGGGCGACAGATACGCAGTATTTT
TRBD2 few TRBJ2-5 TRBV7-3 13 CASSYREAETQYF TGTGCCAGCAGCTACCGGGAGGCGGAGACCCAGTACTTC
- few TRBJ1-4 TRBV29-1 11 CSVGIDEKLFF TGCAGCGTTGGTATTGATGAAAAACTGTTTTTT
TRBD1 - TRBJ1-1 TRBV6-5 16 CASSYSTGGMNTEAFF TGTGCCAGCAGTTACTCGACAGGGGGAATGAACACTGAAGCTTTCTTT
TRBD1 - TRBJ1-5 TRBV9 14 CASSDTGGGQPQHF TGTGCCAGCAGCGACACAGGGGGAGGGCAGCCCCAGCATTTT
- - TRBJ2-2 TRBV10-3 14 CAISEAAQAGELFF TGTGCCATCAGTGAAGCCGCACAGGCCGGGGAGCTGTTTTTT
- few TRBJ2-1 TRBV30 13 CAWSRGRIPEQFF TGTGCCTGGAGTCGAGGGAGGATCCCCGAGCAGTTCTTC
TRBD2 few TRBJ2-7 TRBV27 14 CASTSLAGGSEQYF TGTGCCAGCACCTCCCTAGCGGGAGGTTCCGAGCAGTACTTC
TRBD2 - TRBJ2-1 TRBV4-2 17 CASSPLLQRGSYNEQFF TGTGCCAGCAGCCCCCTTCTCCAGCGGGGCTCCTACAATGAGCAGTTCTTC
- - TRBJ1-1 TRBV28 12 CASSPRTDEAFF TGTGCCAGCAGTCCAAGGACAGATGAAGCTTTCTTT
- - TRBJ1-1 TRBV29-1 12 CSATKGDTEAFF TGCAGCGCAACCAAGGGGGACACTGAAGCTTTCTTT